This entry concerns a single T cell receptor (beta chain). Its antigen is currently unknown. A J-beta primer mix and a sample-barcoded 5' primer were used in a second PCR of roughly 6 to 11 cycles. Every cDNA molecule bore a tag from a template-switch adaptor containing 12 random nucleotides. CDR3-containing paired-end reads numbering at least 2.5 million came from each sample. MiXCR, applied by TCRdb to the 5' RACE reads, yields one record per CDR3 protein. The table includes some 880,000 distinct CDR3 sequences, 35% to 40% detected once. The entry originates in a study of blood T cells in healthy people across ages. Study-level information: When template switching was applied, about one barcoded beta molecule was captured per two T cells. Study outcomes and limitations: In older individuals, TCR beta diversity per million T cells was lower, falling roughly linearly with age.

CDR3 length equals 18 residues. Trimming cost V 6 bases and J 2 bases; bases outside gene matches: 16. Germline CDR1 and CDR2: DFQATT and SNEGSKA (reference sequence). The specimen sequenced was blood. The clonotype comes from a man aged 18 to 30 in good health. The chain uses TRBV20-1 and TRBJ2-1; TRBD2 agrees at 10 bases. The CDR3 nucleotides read TGCAGTGCAAAAAGGGCTAGCGGGGGCACCAGCCCCTACAATGAGCAGTTCTTC. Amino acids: CSAKRASGGTSPYNEQFF.